This T cell receptor beta chain emerged from a study of blood T cells in healthy people across ages. Study-level findings and limits: Aged donors had fewer naive CD4+ cells and lower diversity than long-lived donors. No one knew whether donors had CMV, which possibly confounded expanded clonotype changes.

V dropped 0 bases and J dropped 7 bases, with 12 bases sitting between them. This CDR3 comprises 14 residues. The germline gives CDR1 SGHAT, CDR2 FQNNGV. Turning to this clonotype: Antigen specificity is unknown.

Each donor supplied ten milliliters of peripheral blood. With a J-beta primer mix and a sample-barcoded 5' primer, a second PCR ran about 6 to 11 cycles. TCRdb recomputed calls from the 5' RACE reads with MiXCR, one row per CDR3 protein. The sample contains about 900,000 distinct CDR3 sequences, 55% to 65% of which appear only once. The sequence derives from a man aged 25 to 40 in good health. The chain combines TRBV11-2 with TRBJ2-5, with D uncertain. The specimen was blood. Written as DNA, the CDR3 is TGTGCCAGCAGCTTAGATGGAGCTGCGTGGACCCAGTACTTC. Translating it yields CASSLDGAAWTQYF.